This T cell receptor beta chain was retrieved from a study of post-analysis software for immune sequencing data. The germline CDR1 and CDR2 sequences are SNHLY and FYNNEI. The CDR3 runs to 13 residues. V was shortened by 3 bases and J by 0 bases, with 4 bases between the two germline ends. Study-level findings and limits: In patients, TRBV5-6, TRBV5-1 and TRBV20-1 belonged to five TRBV segments found more frequently than in controls. Same-batch preparations were strongly co-clustered by F measure. In multiple sclerosis, normalized Chao1 diversity was significantly below that of controls.

Worth noting for this clonotype: What it binds is unknown.

Unique molecular identifiers were present in the TCR beta cDNA libraries. Researchers reported roughly 0.5 million cDNA molecules coming from approximately 0.95 to 9.8 million T cells. TCRdb processed the PCR reads anew with MiXCR; each CDR3 protein has one entry. The sample has roughly 540,000 distinct CDR3 sequences, roughly 34% seen once. The TCR was taken from a girl between 2 and 17 years old with multiple sclerosis. V usage is TRBV2 and J usage is TRBJ2-3; no firm D call. The material sequenced was blood. This chain's CDR3 is CASSDYSTDTQYF. The CDR3 DNA reads TGTGCCAGCAGTGACTACAGCACAGATACGCAGTATTTT.